This T cell receptor beta chain was profiled in a study of beta chain features in type 1 diabetes. The ends lost 8 bases at V and 6 bases at J; junction bases unmatched: 6. The CDR3 covers 13 residues. Germline V gene lookup returns CDR1 MNHEY and CDR2 SMNVEV (reference sequence). Overall study results and limits: The study found moderately but significantly shorter TCRB CDR3s in all four CD4+ subsets of Type 1 diabetes patients.

This clone has only a few counts. The antigen is unknown. Sequenced material consisted of expressed TCRB transcripts (all of the isolated RNA was reverse transcribed). The table came from immunoSEQ multiplex PCR; TCRdb's copy has only in-frame clones and leaves some out. The sample has approximately 260,000 clones, about 23% seen once. The sample was naive CD4+ T cells from blood. V usage is TRBV27 and J usage is TRBJ2-1; 8 bases are a match to TRBD2. The clonotype comes from a woman in her twenties or thirties with type 1 diabetes. The CDR3 sequence: CASATSGSNEQFF. Written as DNA, the CDR3 is TGTGCCAGCGCTACGAGCGGGAGCAATGAGCAGTTCTTC.